These 3 T cell receptor beta chains were sequenced from one sample in a study of blood T cell repertoires in COVID-19. Assay: immunoSEQ multiplex PCR; the TCRdb copy retains only in-frame clones and omits some. This sample has some 190,000 clones, with 84% found just once. Specimen: peripheral blood. These receptors came from a woman older than 75 with COVID-19, enrolled during active disease.

This clone has just a few counts. The chain combines TRBV2 with TRBJ1-3; D might be TRBD1 (6 bases). The V end lost 8 bases, the J end lost 1 base, and 9 bases lay between the germline ends. This CDR3 has 13 residues. CDR1 is SNHLY and CDR2 is FYNNEI in the germline V gene. CDR3 in DNA: TGTGCCAGCCTAACAGGGTCTGGAAACACCATATATTTT. It encodes CASLTGSGNTIYF.

In this sample, this clone turned up once. This chain links TRBV19 with TRBJ1-5, with TRBD1 identical over 9 bases. There are 15 residues in the CDR3. The trim removed 4 bases at V and 7 bases at J, leaving 8 bases unmatched. Per the germline V gene, CDR1 is LNHDA and CDR2 is SQIVND (reference sequence). CDR3 sequence reads: CASSTGDRAWQPQHF. For the CDR3, the DNA is TGTGCCAGTAGTACCGGGGACAGGGCATGGCAGCCCCAGCATTTT.

This clone was counted only a few times. The gene calls are TRBV7-9 and TRBJ2-5, with no clear D. V was pared by 3 bases and J by 5 bases, with 13 bases between. The CDR3 contains 14 residues. CDR1 SEHNR and CDR2 FQNEAQ come from the germline V gene (reference sequence). CDR3 nucleotide sequence: TGTGCCAGCAGCTTGAGTCTTGGTTGGGAGACCCAGTACTTC. Protein product: CASSLSLGWETQYF. Using reference TRBV7-9 and TRBJ2-5 for the parts outside the CDR3, the full variable domain is DTGVSQNPRHKITKRGQNVTFRCDPISEHNRLYWYRQTLGQGPEFLTYFQNEAQLEKSRLLSDRFSAERPKGSFSTLEIQRTEQGDSAMYLCASSLSLGWETQYFGPGTRLLVL.